This TCR beta chain originates from a study of T cells in Graves' hyperthyroidism and ophthalmopathy. CDR3 length: 15 residues. From germline, CDR1 is SGHTA and CDR2 FQGTGA. Trimming took off 5 bases at V and 5 bases at J, with 16 bases between the two ends. Using RNA transcripts as the source, TCR beta CDR3 regions were amplified. Carried out on the TCR CDR3, a first-round RT-PCR used the HTBI primer set. TCRdb reprocessed the multiplex PCR reads with MiXCR, giving one entry per CDR3 protein. The data hold about 610,000 distinct CDR3 sequences, with 46% observed a single time. Whole-study results and caveats: A model of 13 V-J pairs discriminated ophthalmopathy from stable hyperthyroidism.

This clonotype was counted a few times. Its antigen is undetermined. Newly diagnosed patients aged 18 to 65 had hyperthyroidism of under 2 months' duration. Clinical symptoms, serum thyroxine, TRAb, thyroid ultrasound and orbital computed tomography informed diagnoses. The chain is built from TRBV7-3 and TRBJ2-1; D uncertain. The receptor was derived from a woman between 18 and 29 years old with Graves' hyperthyroidism. The sequenced sample was peripheral blood or thyroid tissue (not recorded which). The CDR3 DNA reads TGTGCCAGCAGCCCGAGACCCCTCGCAAACAATGAGCAGTTCTTC. Encoded protein: CASSPRPLANNEQFF.